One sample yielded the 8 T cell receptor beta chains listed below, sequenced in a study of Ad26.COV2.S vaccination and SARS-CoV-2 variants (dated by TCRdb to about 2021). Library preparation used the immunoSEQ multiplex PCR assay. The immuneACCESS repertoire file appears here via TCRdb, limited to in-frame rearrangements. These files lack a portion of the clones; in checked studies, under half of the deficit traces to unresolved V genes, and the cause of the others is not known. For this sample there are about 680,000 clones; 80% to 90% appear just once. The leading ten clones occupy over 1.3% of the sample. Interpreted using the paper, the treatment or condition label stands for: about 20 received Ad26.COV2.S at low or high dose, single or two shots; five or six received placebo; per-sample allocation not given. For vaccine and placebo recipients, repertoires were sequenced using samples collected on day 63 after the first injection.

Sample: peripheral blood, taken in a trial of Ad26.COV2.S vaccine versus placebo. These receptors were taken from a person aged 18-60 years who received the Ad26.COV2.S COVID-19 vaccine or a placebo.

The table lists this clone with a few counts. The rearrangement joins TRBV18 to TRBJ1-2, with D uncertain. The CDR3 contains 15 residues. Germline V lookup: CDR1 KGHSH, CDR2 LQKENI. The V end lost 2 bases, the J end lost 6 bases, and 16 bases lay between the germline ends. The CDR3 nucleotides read TGTGCCAGCTCACCAGGGAGGCATCCCTTTGATGGCTACACCTTC. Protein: CASSPGRHPFDGYTF.

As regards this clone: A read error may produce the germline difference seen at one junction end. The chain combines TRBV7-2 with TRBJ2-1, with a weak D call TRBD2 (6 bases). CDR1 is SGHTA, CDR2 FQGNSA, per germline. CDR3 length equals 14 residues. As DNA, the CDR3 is TGTGCCAGCAGCTTATATGAGACTAGTAAACCCCGTATCTTC. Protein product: CASSLYETSKPRIF.

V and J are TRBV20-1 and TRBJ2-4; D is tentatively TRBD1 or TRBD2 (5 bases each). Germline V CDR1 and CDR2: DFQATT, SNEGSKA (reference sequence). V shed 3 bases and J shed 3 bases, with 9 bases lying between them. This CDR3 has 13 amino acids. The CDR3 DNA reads TGCAGTGCTAGTGGGGGAGACAAAAACATTCAGTACTTC. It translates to CSASGGDKNIQYF.

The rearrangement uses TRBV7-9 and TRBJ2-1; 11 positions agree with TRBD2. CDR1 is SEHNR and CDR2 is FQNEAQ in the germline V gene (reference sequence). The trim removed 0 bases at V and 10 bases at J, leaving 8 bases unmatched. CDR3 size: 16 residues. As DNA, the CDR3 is TGTGCCAGCAGCTTAGCGCGGGCTAGCGGGGGGTCAGAGCAGTTCTTC. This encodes CASSLARASGGSEQFF.

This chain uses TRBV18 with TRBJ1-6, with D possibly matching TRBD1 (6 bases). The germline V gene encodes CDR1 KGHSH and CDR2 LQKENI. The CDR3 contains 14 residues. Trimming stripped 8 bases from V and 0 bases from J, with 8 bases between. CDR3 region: CASTQGSYNSPLHF. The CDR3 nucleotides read TGTGCCAGCACACAGGGCTCCTATAATTCACCCCTCCACTTT.

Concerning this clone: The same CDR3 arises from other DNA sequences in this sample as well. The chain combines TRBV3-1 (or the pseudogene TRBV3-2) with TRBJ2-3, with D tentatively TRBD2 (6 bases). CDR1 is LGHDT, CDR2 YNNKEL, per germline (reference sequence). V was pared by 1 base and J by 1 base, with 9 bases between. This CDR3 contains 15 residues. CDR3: CASSQVASGTDTQYF. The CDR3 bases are TGTGCCAGCAGCCAAGTGGCTAGCGGCACAGATACGCAGTATTTT.

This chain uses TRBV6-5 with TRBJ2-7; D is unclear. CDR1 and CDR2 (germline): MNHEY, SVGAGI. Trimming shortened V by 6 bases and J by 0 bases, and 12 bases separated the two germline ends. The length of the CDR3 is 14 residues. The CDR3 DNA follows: TGTGCCAGCAGAAAAATCCCCCCCTCCTACGAGCAGTACTTC. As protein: CASRKIPPSYEQYF.

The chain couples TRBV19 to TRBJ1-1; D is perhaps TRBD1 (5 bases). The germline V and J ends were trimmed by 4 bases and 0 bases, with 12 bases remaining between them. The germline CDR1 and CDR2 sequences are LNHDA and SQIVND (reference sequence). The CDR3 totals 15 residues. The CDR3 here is CASSTSGTVNTEAFF. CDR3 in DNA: TGTGCCAGTAGTACCTCCGGGACGGTGAACACTGAAGCTTTCTTT.